This T cell receptor beta chain was obtained from a study of cytomegalovirus exposure and HLA in healthy donors. 13 Jbeta primers and 60 Vbeta primers were used for the PCR. The repertoire was sequenced with immunoSEQ multiplex PCR; TCRdb's copy has only in-frame clones and lacks some. Here the sample spans 92,000 or so clones, roughly 63% being singletons. Between the trimmed V and J ends, which lost 0 bases and 0 bases, there was a span of 9 bases. Per the germline V gene, CDR1 is MNHEY and CDR2 is SVGAGI. The CDR3 is made up of 16 amino acids. This TCR derives from a woman aged 45-65 years in good health and CMV-seropositive. The chain uses TRBV6-5 and TRBJ1-3; possible D gene TRBD1, 6 bases. The sample was PBMCs. The CDR3 loop reads CASSYSTGSSGNTIYF. For the CDR3, the DNA is TGTGCCAGCAGTTACTCCACAGGGAGCTCTGGAAACACCATATATTTT.